A selection of T cell receptor beta chains follows, all from one sample in a study of blood T cell repertoires in COVID-19. The protocol was immunoSEQ multiplex PCR, while the TCRdb copy is restricted to in-frame clones and leaves out a portion. Among about 98,000 clones listed, more than 75% were seen once. The sequencing input was peripheral blood. All receptors come from a man older than 75 with acute or convalescent COVID-19. CDR3s leave out the opening cysteine and the closing phenylalanine or tryptophan.

len	j_gene	v_gene	CDR3aa
13	TRBJ2-7	TRBV7-2	ASGGTGGPSYEQY
12	TRBJ1-1	TRBV11-2	ASSYRGGNTEAF
12	TRBJ1-3	TRBV6-5	ASSSGGVGNTIY
11	TRBJ1-1	TRBV28	ATWAKVKTEAF
13	TRBJ2-2	TRBV18	ASSPSGGDTGELF
13	TRBJ2-2	TRBV11-2	ASSLGTGPTGELF
10	TRBJ2-1	TRBV28	ASSTTTYEQF
12	TRBJ2-7	TRBV6-6	ASSLWTGSNEQY
13	TRBJ2-7	TRBV7-2	ASSLTPGGSYEQY
11	TRBJ1-2	TRBV28	ASGLQGEYGYT
9	TRBJ2-7	TRBV19	ASTNAYEQY
10	TRBJ2-3	TRBV29-1	SAEASTDTQY
13	TRBJ2-7	TRBV28	ASSLSGQGFYEQY
13	TRBJ2-3	TRBV4-3	ASSQGSAVTDTQY
12	TRBJ1-2	TRBV5-4	ASSRREGNYGYT
13	TRBJ1-1	TRBV27	ASSLIDRRNTEAF
13	TRBJ1-5	TRBV3-1/TRBV3-2	ASSQGGTGSQPQH
10	TRBJ1-2	TRBV2	ASSEGQGLDI
11	TRBJ2-7	TRBV4-1	ASSLRGAYEQY
12	TRBJ2-5	TRBV19	ASTPGWGLETQY
10	TRBJ1-1	TRBV28	ASMGGRTEAF
15	TRBJ2-7	TRBV4-3	ASSQEGGLAGSYEQY
13	TRBJ2-7	TRBV9	ASSESFRGDGKQY
16	TRBJ1-1	TRBV6-2/TRBV6-3	ASSYGPVAGPMNTEAF
13	TRBJ2-5	TRBV7-8	ASSPWTQEGETQY
13	TRBJ1-2	TRBV6-5	ASSYRAGDNYGYT
12	TRBJ2-7	TRBV18	ASSPRHGSYEQY
14	TRBJ2-2	TRBV28	ASSSPRDRATGELF
13	TRBJ2-7	TRBV28	ASSLGQVGSYEQY
14	TRBJ1-4	TRBV4-3	ASSQGVQGGNEKLF
11	TRBJ1-5	TRBV19	ASREHGNQPQH
12	TRBJ1-1	TRBV30	AWSVYAGVTEAF
13	TRBJ2-7	TRBV30	AWSALGQVTYEQY
14	TRBJ1-4	TRBV7-6	ASSLGTGGIGEKLF
12	TRBJ1-2	TRBV28	ASLRGVANYGYT
11	TRBJ2-2	TRBV10-1	ASSARSTGELF
13	TRBJ2-7	TRBV5-1	ASSLGGGTSYEQY
12	TRBJ1-5	TRBV6-5	ASWGTGGGQPQH